This TCR beta chain was captured in a study of T cell repertoires in cytomegalovirus infection. TCRdb re-called the reads with MiXCR, one entry per CDR3 protein. The table has 900,000 to 950,000 distinct CDR3 sequences, around a third seen once. This clonotype appeared many times. Its antigen remains unidentified. This material consisted of cultured CD8+ T cells from PBMCs, taken from culture after CMV antigen stimulation. This TCR was sampled from a human donor in good health (CMV status not recorded). Some clones in this sample may be carry-over from other donors' samples.

This CDR3 reads CASSLEVVPQFF. The CDR3 DNA sequence: TGTGCCAGCAGTTTAGAGGTAGTACCGCAGTTCTTC. The gene calls are TRBV12-3 or TRBV12-4 and TRBJ2-1; D remains unclear. V gave up 1 base and J gave up 12 bases, with 10 bases separating them. This CDR3 is built from 12 residues.